The 28 T cell receptor beta chains in this list originate from one sample, sequenced in a study of T cell repertoires in cytomegalovirus infection. A single record per CDR3 protein comes from TCRdb applying MiXCR to the reads. The repertoire holds about 740,000 distinct CDR3 sequences, with about 40% as singletons. The sequencing input was PBMCs. Every receptor here comes from a human donor in good health (CMV status not recorded). Some clones in this sample may be carry-over from other donors' samples.

This clonotype was observed many times. The chain links TRBV7-9 to TRBJ1-5; TRBD1 matches 10 bases. Looked up from germline, CDR1 is SEHNR and CDR2 is FQNEAQ (reference sequence). This CDR3 contains 16 residues. V dropped 5 bases and J dropped 9; count of bases not matched to a gene: 13. CDR3 sequence: CASSPGSAGQGSPQHF. CDR3 DNA sequence: TGTGCCAGCAGCCCCGGTTCGGCGGGACAGGGGTCGCCCCAGCATTTT.

The chain has TRBV12-3 or TRBV12-4 and TRBJ2-1, with 13 bases fitting TRBD2. V shed 6 bases, J shed 10 bases, and the junction held 9 bases outside the gene matches. This CDR3 contains 15 residues. The CDR3 DNA is TGTGCCAGCAGGCCAACTAGCGGGAGGGGCGGGGAGCAGTTCTTC. Protein sequence: CASRPTSGRGGEQFF.

This clonotype came up a few times. The chain joins TRBV6-2 or TRBV6-3 to TRBJ1-1; no clear D gene. CDR1 and CDR2 (germline): MNHEY, SVGEGT. Trimming removed 2 bases at V and 1 base at J, with 11 bases between. The CDR3 spans 15 residues. CDR3 loop: CASSYISWQNTEAFF. In DNA, the CDR3 is TGTGCCAGCAGTTACATCTCCTGGCAGAACACTGAAGCTTTCTTT.

This clonotype was seen only a few times. The V call is TRBV6-1, the J call TRBJ2-5; tentatively, D is TRBD1 (6 bases). V was shortened by 1 base and J by 1 base, with 10 bases between the two germline ends. The length of the CDR3 is 15 residues. CDR1 and CDR2 from the germline V gene are MNHNS and SASEGT. The CDR3, as DNA: TGTGCCAGCAGTGAAGGGGACACAAGCCAAGAGACCCAGTACTTC. Translation: CASSEGDTSQETQYF.

The chain uses TRBV2 and TRBJ1-5; no definite D call. The CDR3 has 16 amino acids. Between the trimmed V and J ends, which lost 0 bases and 5 bases, there was a span of 14 bases. The germline V gene has CDR1 SNHLY and CDR2 FYNNEI. DNA for the CDR3: TGTGCCAGCAGTGAAGCTGGCAGGTTCCTCGATCAGCCCCAGCATTTT. Translating gives CASSEAGRFLDQPQHF.

This clonotype was seen a few times. This chain joins TRBV27 and TRBJ1-1, with D perhaps TRBD1 (6 bases). Trimming pared 5 bases from V and 0 bases from J, leaving 19 bases between. The CDR3 is made up of 17 amino acids. Germline V gives CDR1 MNHEY, CDR2 SMNVEV (reference sequence). In DNA form, the CDR3 reads TGTGCCAGCAGTGCCTCAGGGGTCGGAGTGATGAACACTGAAGCTTTCTTT. Its translation: CASSASGVGVMNTEAFF.

This rearrangement joins TRBV24-1 to TRBJ2-7; no reliable D call. CDR3 length equals 12 residues. In germline, CDR1 is KGHDR, CDR2 SFDVKD. Trimming removed 4 bases from V and 7 bases from J, with 10 bases in between. CDR3 region: CATSEYLGEQYF. CDR3 DNA sequence: TGTGCCACCAGTGAGTATTTGGGAGAGCAGTACTTC.

Comments on this clonotype: This CDR3 is missing its conserved last phenylalanine or tryptophan, likely due to a read error. The chain employs TRBV5-6 and TRBJ1-1; perhaps TRBD1 as D (5 bases). V dropped 5 bases and J dropped 0 bases, with 8 bases sitting between them. The CDR3 runs 13 residues. The germline CDR1 and CDR2 sequences are SGHDT and YYEEEE. Written as DNA, the CDR3 is TGTGCCAGCAGGTGGGGGGTGAACACTGAAGCTTTCGTT. This gives the protein CASRWGVNTEAFV.

The chain carries TRBV5-4 and TRBJ2-1; maybe TRBD1 (6 bases). This CDR3 contains 14 residues. Germline V CDR1 and CDR2: SGHNT, YYREEE (reference sequence). The V end lost 2 bases, the J end lost 8 bases, and 14 bases lay between the germline ends. CDR3 loop: CASSFLGGDDEQFF. CDR3 DNA sequence: TGTGCCAGCAGCTTCTTAGGGGGAGACGATGAGCAGTTCTTC.

There are a few counts of this clonotype. V gene TRBV9 combines with J gene TRBJ2-1, with a tentative D call TRBD1 (7 bases). Germline values: CDR1 SGDLS, CDR2 YYNGEE. Trimming shortened V by 2 bases and J by 8 bases, and 11 bases separated the two germline ends. CDR3 length equals 13 residues. The CDR3 loop reads CASSVLRGDEQFF. For the CDR3, the DNA is TGTGCCAGCAGCGTCCTCAGGGGGGATGAGCAGTTCTTC.

The rearrangement links TRBV6-6 to TRBJ2-1; 7 bases fit TRBD1. Germline V gene data show CDR1 as MNHNY and CDR2 as SVGAGI (reference sequence). V gave up 5 bases and J gave up 1 base; unmatched junction bases: 5. This CDR3 has 15 amino acids. The CDR3 spells CASSRDRSSYNEQFF. The CDR3 nucleotides are TGTGCCAGCAGTAGGGACAGAAGTTCCTACAATGAGCAGTTCTTC.

The chain couples TRBV7-8 to TRBJ2-5, with 9 bases aligning to TRBD1. Germline V gene data show CDR1 as SGHVS and CDR2 as FQNEAQ. J lost 3 bases, V lost 3 bases, and 5 bases had no gene match. This CDR3 region has 15 residues. The chain's CDR3 is CASSFEDRGKETQYF. Written as DNA, the CDR3 is TGTGCCAGCAGCTTTGAGGACAGGGGAAAAGAGACCCAGTACTTC. Filled out from reference TRBV7-8 and TRBJ2-5, the complete variable domain reads GAGVSQSPRYKVAKRGQDVALRCDPISGHVSLFWYQQALGQGPEFLTYFQNEAQLDKSGLPSDRFFAERPEGSVSTLKIQRTQQEDSAVYLCASSFEDRGKETQYFGPGTRLLVL.

This clonotype was seen many times. The DNA for the CDR3 is TGTGCCAGCAGCTTAACGGGACAGGGTTCTGGGGCCAACGTCCTGACTTTC. Protein: CASSLTGQGSGANVLTF. This chain uses TRBV7-2 with TRBJ2-6, with 9 bases lining up with TRBD1. Trimming took 2 bases from V and 1 from J; bases not matched to a gene: 3. This CDR3 is 17 amino acids long. Germline-derived CDR1 and CDR2 are SGHTA and FQGNSA.

This chain uses TRBV19 with TRBJ1-5; maybe TRBD1 (6 bases). Looked up from germline, CDR1 is LNHDA and CDR2 is SQIVND (reference sequence). The CDR3 totals 15 residues. V shed 2 bases and J shed 6 bases, with 14 bases lying between them. The CDR3 here is CASSILMGAGQPQHF. The CDR3 nucleotides are TGTGCCAGTAGTATATTAATGGGGGCGGGTCAGCCCCAGCATTTT.

The V and J genes are TRBV28 and TRBJ1-5; D is undetermined. The ends were cut back, 2 bases at V and 2 bases at J, with 7 bases in the middle. The CDR3 runs 14 residues. Per germline, CDR1 MDHEN and CDR2 SYDVKM. The DNA for the CDR3 is TGTGCCAGCAGTTTACCGGACCGCAATCAGCCCCAGCATTTT. Amino acid sequence: CASSLPDRNQPQHF.

This clonotype has just a few counts. V gene TRBV18 combines with J gene TRBJ1-1; TRBD1 matches 9 bases. CDR1 KGHSH and CDR2 LQKENI come from the germline V gene. J lost 0 bases, V lost 3 bases, and 8 bases had no gene match. This CDR3 comprises 17 residues. CDR3 sequence (DNA): TGTGCCAGCTCACCCCGACAGGGGGAGAGGATGAACACTGAAGCTTTCTTT. Translation: CASSPRQGERMNTEAFF.

This chain joins TRBV29-1 and TRBJ1-4; 7 bases line up with TRBD1. CDR1 and CDR2 from the germline V gene are SQVTM and ANQGSEA. The CDR3 runs to 14 residues. V shed 3 bases and J 8 bases; nucleotides not matched to a gene: 9. In nucleotides, the CDR3 is TGCAGCGTTGACCAGGGGGAAGGTCGAGAAAAACTGTTTTTT. Protein: CSVDQGEGREKLFF.

This clonotype was observed many times. The CDR3 nucleotides are TGTGCCAGCAGGGTGAACACTGAAGCTTTCTTT. Protein: CASRVNTEAFF. V usage is TRBV7-2 and J usage is TRBJ1-1, with unresolved D. V dropped 6 bases and J dropped 0 bases, with 2 bases sitting between them. The CDR3 spans 11 residues. Germline V lookup: CDR1 SGHTA, CDR2 FQGNSA.

This rearrangement joins TRBV7-2 to TRBJ2-7, with D perhaps TRBD1 (7 bases). The V and J ends lost 5 bases and 3 bases respectively, with 14 bases between them. The CDR3 covers 14 residues. Germline V gene data show CDR1 as SGHTA and CDR2 as FQGNSA. CDR3 in DNA: TGTGCCAGCAGCCAGGGGGACTCTTACTACGAGCAGTACTTC. The encoded protein is CASSQGDSYYEQYF.

The chain combines TRBV7-2 with TRBJ1-1; no definite D call. Trimming removed 1 base at V and 11 bases at J, with 14 bases between. This CDR3 has 13 amino acids. Germline CDR1 reads SGHTA; CDR2 reads FQGNSA. Written as DNA, the CDR3 is TGTGCCAGCAGCTTAGAGGGCATAGAACTGGCTTTCTTT. It specifies CASSLEGIELAFF.

This clonotype has more than one count but fewer than ten. The chain links TRBV5-6 to TRBJ2-3, with D perhaps TRBD2 (7 bases). CDR1 and CDR2 (germline): SGHDT, YYEEEE. The CDR3 length is 16 residues. V dropped 0 bases and J dropped 1 base, with 12 bases sitting between them. The CDR3 sequence is CASSLASGGRTDTQYF. DNA of the CDR3: TGTGCCAGCAGCTTGGCATCGGGGGGCCGCACAGATACGCAGTATTTT.

This chain connects TRBV20-1 to TRBJ1-1; TRBD1 agrees at 8 bases. Germline CDR1 and CDR2: DFQATT and SNEGSKA (reference sequence). The V segment lost 7 bases and the J segment 0 bases; nucleotides outside the gene matches: 4. The CDR3 consists of 13 residues. CDR3 residues: CSGTGYMNTEAFF. Written as DNA, the CDR3 is TGCAGTGGGACAGGGTACATGAACACTGAAGCTTTCTTT.

This clonotype was recorded at least ten times. This chain's CDR3 is CASSRHHYNSPLHF. The CDR3 nucleotides are TGTGCCAGCTCGCGACACCACTATAATTCACCCCTCCACTTT. This sequence joins TRBV28 and TRBJ1-6; D remains ambiguous. The germline V gene has CDR1 MDHEN and CDR2 SYDVKM. The CDR3 is made up of 14 amino acids. The ends were cut back, 8 bases at V and 3 bases at J, with 11 bases in the middle.

This clonotype was found once. The genes are TRBV23-1 and TRBJ1-2, with 7 bases identical to TRBD1. TRBV23-1 is an open reading frame whose function is uncertain. V was clipped by 5 bases and J by 3 bases; unmatched bases: 9. This CDR3 has 15 residues. The CDR3 protein is CASSSIRDSHYGYTF. CDR3 nucleotide sequence: TGCGCCAGCAGTTCTATCCGGGACAGCCACTATGGCTACACCTTC.

The chain is built from TRBV12-3 or TRBV12-4 and TRBJ2-7; D is possibly TRBD1 (5 bases). CDR3 length: 16 amino acids. V shed 5 bases and J shed 6 bases, with 23 bases lying between them. This chain's CDR3 is CASSDLVGHNKPEQYF. CDR3 coding DNA: TGTGCCAGCAGTGACCTCGTAGGACATAATAAGCCCGAGCAGTACTTC.

V is TRBV5-6 and J is TRBJ2-7, with D possibly being TRBD1 (5 bases). The germline V gene encodes CDR1 SGHDT and CDR2 YYEEEE. The CDR3 loop spans 13 amino acids. The V gene lost 0 bases and the J gene lost 5 bases, with 9 bases spanning the gap. As DNA, the CDR3 is TGTGCCAGCAGCTTGGAGACAGAGGACGAGCAGTACTTC. This gives the protein CASSLETEDEQYF.

The chain joins TRBV20-1 to TRBJ2-3, with TRBD1 as a possible D gene (5 bases). V lost 2 bases and J lost 6, with 12 bases in between. The CDR3 totals 13 residues. Germline V gene lookup returns CDR1 DFQATT and CDR2 SNEGSKA (reference sequence). CDR3 loop: CSARSQGLDTQYF. CDR3 sequence (DNA): TGCAGTGCTAGATCCCAGGGTTTGGATACGCAGTATTTT.

The genes are TRBV7-8 and TRBJ2-5; a weak D match, TRBD2 (6 bases). V shed 2 bases and J shed 4 bases, with 17 bases lying between them. The germline CDR1 and CDR2 sequences are SGHVS and FQNEAQ. The CDR3 is 16 amino acids. This CDR3 is CASSLFSGWAGETQYF. The DNA of the CDR3 is TGTGCCAGCAGCTTATTCAGCGGGTGGGCCGGAGAGACCCAGTACTTC.